These 22 T cell receptor beta chains were all obtained from the same sample, sequenced in a study of early T cells in non-severe SARS-CoV-2 infection. TCRdb processed the 5' RACE reads anew with MiXCR; each CDR3 protein has one entry. The top ten hold 6.5% to 9% of the sample, which has about 83,000 distinct CDR3 sequences, roughly 10% seen once. This specimen consisted of whole blood, obtained at baseline. The receptors shown here come from an adult who was a healthcare worker with PCR-confirmed SARS-CoV-2 infection or an uninfected control (not recorded which).

This clonotype was observed at least ten times. The rearrangement joins TRBV27 to TRBJ2-2, with D unresolved. Trimming stripped 6 bases from V and 4 bases from J, with 9 bases between. The germline gives CDR1 MNHEY, CDR2 SMNVEV (reference sequence). The CDR3 has 13 residues. DNA of the CDR3: TGTGCCAGCAGACCGACCAGCACCGGGGAGCTGTTTTTT. Amino acids: CASRPTSTGELFF.

A few counts support this clonotype. The chain uses TRBV29-1 and TRBJ2-7, with 11 nucleotides matching TRBD2. V dropped 4 bases and J dropped 3; count of bases not matched to a gene: 8. Germline CDR1 and CDR2: SQVTM and ANQGSEA. The CDR3 has 15 residues. The CDR3 sequence is CSVAKLAGVRYEQYF. DNA for the CDR3: TGCAGCGTTGCCAAACTAGCGGGAGTCCGCTACGAGCAGTACTTC.

The genes are TRBV28 and TRBJ2-7; D is ambiguous. This CDR3 has 14 residues. Trimming took off 5 bases at V and 4 bases at J, with 15 bases between the two ends. Germline V gene sequence: CDR1 MDHEN, CDR2 SYDVKM. CDR3 protein: CASSPLGYSYEQYF. The CDR3 DNA is TGTGCCAGCAGTCCTCTAGGTTACTCTTACGAGCAGTACTTC.

In DNA, the CDR3 is TGTGCCAGCAGGCTAACTAGCGGGACCAACACCGGGGAGCTGTTTTTT. Translation: CASRLTSGTNTGELFF. The rearrangement uses TRBV12-3 or TRBV12-4 and TRBJ2-2; 10 nucleotides line up with TRBD2. There are 16 residues in the CDR3. With 6 bases clipped from V and 2 bases from J, the junction kept 6 bases outside the gene matches.

This clonotype was counted at least ten times. V gene TRBV2 combines with J gene TRBJ2-2; the D is unclear. V was cut by 2 bases and J by 1 base, with 8 bases left in between. The germline V gene encodes CDR1 SNHLY and CDR2 FYNNEI. This CDR3 has 15 residues. Here the CDR3 reads CASSEWIRNTGELFF. The CDR3, as DNA: TGTGCCAGCAGTGAATGGATCAGGAACACCGGGGAGCTGTTTTTT.

This rearrangement joins TRBV27 to TRBJ2-7; 12 bases fit TRBD2. This CDR3 contains 14 residues. Germline CDR1 MNHEY, CDR2 SMNVEV (reference sequence). With V trimmed by 3 bases and J by 9 bases, 6 bases remained unmatched. The CDR3 sequence is CASSFTPGLAGQYF. In DNA form, the CDR3 reads TGTGCCAGCAGTTTTACTCCGGGACTAGCGGGGCAGTACTTC.

There are a few counts of this clonotype. The V and J genes are TRBV19 and TRBJ2-3, with D possibly being TRBD2 (5 bases). The CDR3 covers 13 residues. Trimming pared 9 bases from V and 2 bases from J, leaving 12 bases between. Germline V gene sequence: CDR1 LNHDA, CDR2 SQIVND (reference sequence). The CDR3 reads CASRLPNTDTQYF. CDR3 coding DNA: TGTGCCAGCCGACTACCGAACACAGATACGCAGTATTTT.

This clonotype was counted many times. This sequence joins TRBV6-2 or TRBV6-3 and TRBJ1-5; TRBD1 might be the D (5 bases). This CDR3 is built from 15 residues. Germline-derived CDR1 and CDR2 are MNHEY and SVGEGT. The V and J ends lost 6 bases and 6 bases respectively, with 18 bases between them. CDR3 residues: CASSPGVPRGQPQHF. CDR3 coding DNA: TGTGCCAGCAGCCCGGGAGTCCCGAGGGGTCAGCCCCAGCATTTT.

This clonotype occurred many times. The chain uses TRBV6-1 and TRBJ1-2; D is uncertain. The CDR3 runs 13 residues. Trimming removed 4 bases from V and 3 bases from J, with 9 bases in between. Germline-derived CDR1 and CDR2 are MNHNS and SASEGT. Here the CDR3 reads CASSVGYYYGYTF. CDR3 DNA sequence: TGTGCCAGCAGTGTTGGATATTACTATGGCTACACCTTC.

In this sample, this clonotype turned up a few times. The chain couples TRBV18 to TRBJ1-1, with TRBD1 matching 8 bases. Per the germline V gene, CDR1 is KGHSH and CDR2 is LQKENI. V shed 3 bases, J shed 4 bases, and the junction held 7 bases outside the gene matches. The CDR3 loop spans 15 amino acids. In DNA, the CDR3 is TGTGCCAGCTCACCCCCCCGGACAGGGTCCACTGAAGCTTTCTTT. It translates to CASSPPRTGSTEAFF.

This rearrangement joins TRBV20-1 to TRBJ2-5, with D possibly called TRBD1 or TRBD2 (5 bases each). This CDR3 spans 14 amino acids. Germline V gene sequence: CDR1 DFQATT, CDR2 SNEGSKA (reference sequence). V lost 0 bases and J lost 7, with 15 bases in between. This CDR3 is CSARDTRGWGTQYF. DNA of the CDR3: TGCAGTGCTAGAGATACGAGGGGATGGGGGACCCAGTACTTC.

This clonotype was counted at least ten times. The genes are TRBV20-1 and TRBJ2-3; 7 bases line up with TRBD2. CDR3 length equals 15 residues. The trim removed 3 bases at V and 0 bases at J, leaving 6 bases unmatched. Germline CDR1 DFQATT, CDR2 SNEGSKA (reference sequence). The CDR3 DNA follows: TGCAGTGCTAGCTGGGTAGCGGGTAGCACAGATACGCAGTATTTT. It yields the protein CSASWVAGSTDTQYF.

The chain recombines TRBV6-6 with TRBJ2-7; tentative D call: TRBD2 (6 bases). There are 14 residues in the CDR3. Between the trimmed V and J ends, which lost 4 bases and 1 base, there was a span of 11 bases. CDR1 and CDR2 (germline): MNHNY, SVGAGI (reference sequence). The CDR3 loop reads CASSSPSGSYEQYF. The CDR3, as DNA: TGTGCCAGCAGTTCACCAAGCGGGTCCTACGAGCAGTACTTC.

CDR3 nucleotides: TGCAGTGCTAGAGTGGTTGTAGCGGGCCGCACAGATACGCAGTATTTT. Translated, it gives CSARVVVAGRTDTQYF. The chain joins TRBV20-1 to TRBJ2-3; TRBD2 aligns across 7 bases. The germline V gene has CDR1 DFQATT and CDR2 SNEGSKA (reference sequence). CDR3 size: 16 residues. The trim removed 1 base at V and 1 base at J, leaving 8 bases unmatched.

This clonotype has ten or more counts. The chain recombines TRBV7-2 with TRBJ2-7; perhaps TRBD2 as D (6 bases). From germline, CDR1 is SGHTA and CDR2 FQGNSA. The CDR3 is 15 residues long. V shed 1 base and J shed 2 bases, with 12 bases lying between them. The CDR3 protein is CASSLGAGLTYEQYF. The CDR3 nucleotides are TGTGCCAGCAGCTTAGGCGCGGGGTTAACCTACGAGCAGTACTTC.

In its sample, this clonotype was seen many times. This chain joins TRBV20-1 and TRBJ2-2, with D maybe TRBD2 (5 bases). CDR3 length: 14 residues. Germline V gene data show CDR1 as DFQATT and CDR2 as SNEGSKA (reference sequence). V lost 3 bases to trimming and J lost 5 bases, with 13 bases between them. Written as DNA, the CDR3 is TGCAGTGCTAGGAGGGCCCAACAGACCGGGGAGCTGTTTTTT. This translates into CSARRAQQTGELFF.

This clonotype was seen more than once but under ten times. V and J are TRBV7-7 and TRBJ2-5, with D perhaps matching TRBD2 (7 bases). The CDR3 length is 14 residues. Germline CDR1 SSHAT, CDR2 FNYEAQ (reference sequence). V lost 4 bases, J lost 5 bases, and 14 bases lay in between. The CDR3 bases are TGTGCCAGCAGCTCATCCGGGGGGCCGGAGACCCAGTACTTC. This encodes CASSSSGGPETQYF. The variable domain in full, completed from reference TRBV7-7 and TRBJ2-5, reads GAGVSQSPRYKVTKRGQDVTLRCDPISSHATLYWYQQALGQGPEFLTYFNYEAQPDKSGLPSDRFSAERPEGSISTLTIQRTEQRDSAMYRCASSSSGGPETQYFGPGTRLLVL.

This clonotype was picked up many times. The chain carries TRBV4-1 and TRBJ2-7; D not resolved. Trimming took off 4 bases at V and 5 bases at J, with 18 bases between the two ends. CDR1 is MGHRA, CDR2 YSYEKL, per germline. The CDR3 spans 15 residues. The CDR3 here is CASSPRRVGSDEQYF. CDR3 coding DNA: TGCGCCAGCAGCCCGAGACGGGTGGGATCCGACGAGCAGTACTTC.

This chain uses TRBV7-8 with TRBJ2-7; 13 nucleotides match TRBD2. CDR1 is SGHVS, CDR2 FQNEAQ, per germline. After removal of 5 bases from V and 5 bases from J, the junction contained 9 bases not matched to a gene. The CDR3 has 16 residues. The CDR3 protein is CASSLKRGLAGDEQYF. The DNA of the CDR3 is TGTGCCAGCAGCCTAAAGCGCGGACTAGCGGGAGACGAGCAGTACTTC.

This clonotype was seen repeatedly, ten times or more. V gene TRBV27 combines with J gene TRBJ1-1; weak D call: TRBD1 (5 bases). Trimming took off 11 bases at V and 4 bases at J, with 14 bases between the two ends. In germline, CDR1 is MNHEY, CDR2 SMNVEV (reference sequence). The CDR3 length is 12 residues. The CDR3 DNA follows: TGTGCCGAAAAAGGGGCAGTCACTGAAGCTTTCTTT. Translating gives CAEKGAVTEAFF.

This clonotype was seen more than once but under ten times. The rearrangement links TRBV5-1 to TRBJ2-3; 8 positions match TRBD1. Germline V gives CDR1 SGHRS, CDR2 YFSETQ. This CDR3 contains 14 residues. Trimming took 4 bases from V and 2 from J; bases not matched to a gene: 3. The CDR3 bases are TGCGCCAGCAGCGGACAGGGTCCCACAGATACGCAGTATTTT. Protein product: CASSGQGPTDTQYF.

V gene TRBV6-1 combines with J gene TRBJ2-1; D not certain. The germline CDR1 and CDR2 sequences are MNHNS and SASEGT. V was shortened by 6 bases and J by 4 bases, with 13 bases between the two germline ends. The CDR3 length is 14 residues. CDR3 sequence (DNA): TGTGCCAGCAGGCTCGATGAGATATACAATGAGCAGTTCTTC. This codes for CASRLDEIYNEQFF.